The T cell receptor beta chain described here comes from a study of T cell repertoires in cytomegalovirus infection. Across the whole study: Indicated by public TCR beta signatures were CMV infection and matching HLA type. General observations from the study: Predominance within the ex vivo response was attributable to HLA-C-restricted CMV-specific TCR beta clonotypes. Identification of carriers of CMV plus the relevant HLA was achieved through cumulative public TCR beta family frequency.

With 5 bases clipped from V and 2 bases from J, the junction kept 3 bases outside the gene matches. Germline assignment: CDR1 SNHLY and CDR2 FYNNEI. This CDR3 has 14 residues. There are a few counts of this clonotype. Antigen: not known. One entry per CDR3 protein, called by TCRdb with MiXCR from the reads. The sample yields about 150,000 distinct CDR3 sequences, over 25% seen once. This chain uses TRBV2 with TRBJ2-3; the match to TRBD1 covers 8 bases. Sequencing used CD8+ T cells from cultured PBMCs, obtained from culture after CMV antigen stimulation. The receptor's source is a human donor in good health (CMV status not recorded). Some clones in this sample may be carry-over from other donors' samples. In DNA form, the CDR3 reads TGTGCCAGCAGTAGACAGGGGATCACAGATACGCAGTATTTT. Encoded protein: CASSRQGITDTQYF.